This TCR beta chain was profiled in a study of T cell changes during pregnancy in multiple sclerosis. CDR1 and CDR2 (germline): SGHRS, YFSETQ. CDR3 length equals 13 residues. Trimming took 3 bases from V and 2 from J, leaving 8 bases between them. Clones were sequenced by immunoSEQ multiplex PCR, and TCRdb holds only the in-frame ones, with some missing. The table has 40,000 to 45,000 clones, 89% seen once. The sequencing used CD4+ T cells from peripheral blood mononuclear cells, collected in the first trimester of pregnancy. The gene calls are TRBV5-1 and TRBJ2-5; D might be TRBD2 (5 bases). The source is a female donor with multiple sclerosis, enrolled in a pregnancy study. The CDR3 loop is CASSWTSQETQYF. The DNA of the CDR3 is TGCGCCAGCAGCTGGACTTCACAAGAGACCCAGTACTTC.